This T cell receptor (beta chain) was sequenced in a study of T cell changes during pregnancy in multiple sclerosis. Trimming cost V 2 bases and J 5 bases; bases outside gene matches: 7. The CDR3 extends over 16 amino acids. CDR1 and CDR2 from the germline V gene are MDHEN and SYDVKM. Data came from immunoSEQ multiplex PCR; TCRdb stores just in-frame clones and leaves some out. The table has 40,000 or so clones, approximately 89% seen once; the top ten hold about 1.2%. In this sample, this clone turned up once. The rearrangement joins TRBV28 to TRBJ2-2, with 8 positions matching TRBD2. The sequence was collected from a female donor with multiple sclerosis, enrolled in a pregnancy study. Sequences were derived from CD4+ T cells from peripheral blood mononuclear cells, sampled in the first trimester of pregnancy. CDR3: CASSLATSVGTGELFF. CDR3 nucleotide sequence: TGTGCCAGCAGTTTAGCGACTAGCGTGGGAACCGGGGAGCTGTTTTTT.